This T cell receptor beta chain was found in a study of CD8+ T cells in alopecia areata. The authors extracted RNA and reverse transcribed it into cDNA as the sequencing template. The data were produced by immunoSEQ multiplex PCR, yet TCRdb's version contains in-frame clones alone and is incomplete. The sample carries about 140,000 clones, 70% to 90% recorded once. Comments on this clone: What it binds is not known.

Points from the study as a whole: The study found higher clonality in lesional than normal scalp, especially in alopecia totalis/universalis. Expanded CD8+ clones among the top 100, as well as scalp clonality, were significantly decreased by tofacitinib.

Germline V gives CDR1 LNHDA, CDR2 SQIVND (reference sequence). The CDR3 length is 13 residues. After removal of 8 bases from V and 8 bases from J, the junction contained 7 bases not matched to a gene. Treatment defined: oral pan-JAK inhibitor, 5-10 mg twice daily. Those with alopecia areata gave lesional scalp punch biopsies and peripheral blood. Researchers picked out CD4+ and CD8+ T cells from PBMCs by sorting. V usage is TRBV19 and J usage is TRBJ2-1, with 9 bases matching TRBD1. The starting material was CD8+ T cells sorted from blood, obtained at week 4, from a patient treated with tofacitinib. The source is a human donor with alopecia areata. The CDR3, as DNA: TGTGCCAGTGGACCGGGACAGGGTTATGAGCAGTTCTTC. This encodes CASGPGQGYEQFF.